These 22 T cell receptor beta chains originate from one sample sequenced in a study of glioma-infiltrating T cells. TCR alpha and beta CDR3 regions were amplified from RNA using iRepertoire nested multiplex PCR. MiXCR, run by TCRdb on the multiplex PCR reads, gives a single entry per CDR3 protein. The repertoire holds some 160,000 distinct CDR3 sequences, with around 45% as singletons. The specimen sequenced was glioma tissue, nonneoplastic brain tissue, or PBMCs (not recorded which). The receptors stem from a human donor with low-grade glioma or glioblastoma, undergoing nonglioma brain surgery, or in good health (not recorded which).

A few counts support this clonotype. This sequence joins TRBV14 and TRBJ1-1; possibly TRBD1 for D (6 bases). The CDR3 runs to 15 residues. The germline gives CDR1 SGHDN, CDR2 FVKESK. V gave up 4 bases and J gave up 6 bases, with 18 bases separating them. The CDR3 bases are TGTGCCAGCAGCCTTACGACAGGCTGGGTCGCTGAAGCTTTCTTT. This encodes CASSLTTGWVAEAFF. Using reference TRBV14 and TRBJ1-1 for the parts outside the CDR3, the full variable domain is EAGVTQFPSHSVIEKGQTVTLRCDPISGHDNLYWYRRVMGKEIKFLLHFVKESKQDESGMPNNRFLAERTGGTYSTLKVQPAELEDSGVYFCASSLTTGWVAEAFFGQGTRLTVV.

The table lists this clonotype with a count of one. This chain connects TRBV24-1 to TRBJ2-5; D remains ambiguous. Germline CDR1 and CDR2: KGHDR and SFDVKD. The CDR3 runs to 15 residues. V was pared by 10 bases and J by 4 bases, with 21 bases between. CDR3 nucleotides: TGTGCCACTTCTTTAGATATAGCAGTCGGAGAGACCCAGTACTTC. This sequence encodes CATSLDIAVGETQYF.

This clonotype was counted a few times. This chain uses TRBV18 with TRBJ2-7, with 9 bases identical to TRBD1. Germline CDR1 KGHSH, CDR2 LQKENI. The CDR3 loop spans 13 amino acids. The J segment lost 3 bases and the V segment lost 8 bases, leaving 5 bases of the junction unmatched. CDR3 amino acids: CASAGTGIYEQYF. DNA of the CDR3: TGTGCCAGCGCCGGGACAGGGATCTACGAGCAGTACTTC.

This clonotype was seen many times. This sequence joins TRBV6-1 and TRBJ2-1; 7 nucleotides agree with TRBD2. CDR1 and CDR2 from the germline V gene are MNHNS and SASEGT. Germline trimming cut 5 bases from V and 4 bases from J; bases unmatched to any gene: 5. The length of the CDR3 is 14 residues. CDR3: CASSPLAVYNEQFF. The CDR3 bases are TGTGCCAGCAGTCCCCTAGCGGTATACAATGAGCAGTTCTTC.

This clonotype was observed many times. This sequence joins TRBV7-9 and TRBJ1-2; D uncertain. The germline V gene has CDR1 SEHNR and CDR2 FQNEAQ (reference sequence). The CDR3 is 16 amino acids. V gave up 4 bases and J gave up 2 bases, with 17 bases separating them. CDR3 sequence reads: CASSYPQAETNYGYTF. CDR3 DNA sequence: TGTGCCAGCAGCTACCCCCAAGCAGAAACGAACTATGGCTACACCTTC.

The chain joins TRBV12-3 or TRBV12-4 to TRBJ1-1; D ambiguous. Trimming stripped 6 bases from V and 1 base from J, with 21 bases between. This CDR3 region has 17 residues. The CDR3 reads CASSPSRLMGRNTEAFF. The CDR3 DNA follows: TGTGCCAGCAGCCCCTCACGGCTCATGGGAAGGAACACTGAAGCTTTCTTT.

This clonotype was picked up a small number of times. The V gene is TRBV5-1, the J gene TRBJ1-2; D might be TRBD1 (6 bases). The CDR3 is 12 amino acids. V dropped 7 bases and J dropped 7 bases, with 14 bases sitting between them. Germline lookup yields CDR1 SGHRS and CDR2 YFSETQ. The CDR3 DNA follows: TGCGCCAGCGGCCCGACAGGTAGTGGCTACACCTTC. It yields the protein CASGPTGSGYTF.

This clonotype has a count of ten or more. The CDR3 sequence is CASSSPGLAGGREQYF. In DNA, the CDR3 is TGTGCCAGCAGTTCACCGGGACTAGCGGGAGGGCGAGAGCAGTACTTC. The chain combines TRBV28 with TRBJ2-7; 16 bases match TRBD2. CDR3 length equals 16 residues. V shed 4 bases and J 7 bases; nucleotides not matched to a gene: 7. Germline V lookup: CDR1 MDHEN, CDR2 SYDVKM.

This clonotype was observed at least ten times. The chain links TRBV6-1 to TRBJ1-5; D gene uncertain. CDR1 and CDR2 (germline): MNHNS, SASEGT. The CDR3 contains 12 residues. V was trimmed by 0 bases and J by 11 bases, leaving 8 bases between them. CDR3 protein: CASSEAGGAQHF. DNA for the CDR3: TGTGCCAGCAGTGAAGCGGGCGGGGCCCAGCATTTT.

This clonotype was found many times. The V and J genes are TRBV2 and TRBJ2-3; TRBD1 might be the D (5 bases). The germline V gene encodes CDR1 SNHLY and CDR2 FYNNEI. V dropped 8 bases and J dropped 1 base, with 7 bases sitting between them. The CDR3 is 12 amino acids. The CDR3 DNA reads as TGTGCCAGCGACAGAGGCACAGATACGCAGTATTTT. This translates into CASDRGTDTQYF.

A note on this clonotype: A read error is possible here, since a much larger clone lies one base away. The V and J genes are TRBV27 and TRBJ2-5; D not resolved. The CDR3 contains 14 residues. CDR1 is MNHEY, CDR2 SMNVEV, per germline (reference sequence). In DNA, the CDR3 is TGTGCCAGCAGTTTATGGGCCAATCAAGGGACCCAGTACTTC. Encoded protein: CASSLWANQGTQYF.

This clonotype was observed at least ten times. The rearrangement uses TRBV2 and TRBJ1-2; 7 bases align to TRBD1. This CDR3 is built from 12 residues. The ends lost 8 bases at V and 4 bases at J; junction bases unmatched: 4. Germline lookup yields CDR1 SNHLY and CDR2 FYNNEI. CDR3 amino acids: CASGTEFYGYTF. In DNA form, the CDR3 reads TGTGCCAGCGGGACAGAGTTCTATGGCTACACCTTC. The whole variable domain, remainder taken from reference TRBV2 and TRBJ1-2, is EPEVTQTPSHQVTQMGQEVILRCVPISNHLYFYWYRQILGQKVEFLVSFYNNEISEKSEIFDDQFSVERPDGSNFTLKIRSTKLEDSAMYFCASGTEFYGYTFGSGTRLTVV.

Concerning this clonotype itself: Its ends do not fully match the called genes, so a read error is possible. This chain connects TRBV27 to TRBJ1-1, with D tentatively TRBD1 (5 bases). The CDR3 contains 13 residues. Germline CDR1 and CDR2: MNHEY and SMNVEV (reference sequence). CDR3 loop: CASSSTDDTEAFF. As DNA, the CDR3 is TGTGCAAGCAGTTCGACAGATGACACTGAAGCTTTCTTT.

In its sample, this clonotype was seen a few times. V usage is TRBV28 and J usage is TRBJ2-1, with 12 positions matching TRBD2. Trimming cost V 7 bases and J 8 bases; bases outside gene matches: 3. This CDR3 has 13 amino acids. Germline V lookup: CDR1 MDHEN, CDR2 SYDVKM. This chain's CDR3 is CASTLAGGDEQFF. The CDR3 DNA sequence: TGTGCCAGCACCCTAGCGGGAGGGGATGAGCAGTTCTTC.

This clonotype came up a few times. CDR3 DNA sequence: TGTGCCAGCAGCTTAGGAGCTAGCGGATCCTACGAGCAGTACTTC. It is translated as CASSLGASGSYEQYF. This sequence joins TRBV7-2 and TRBJ2-7; 7 bases align to TRBD2. The CDR3 length is 15 residues. Trimming cost V 1 base and J 1 base; bases outside gene matches: 4. Germline V lookup: CDR1 SGHTA, CDR2 FQGNSA.

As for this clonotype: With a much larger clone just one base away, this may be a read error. Written as DNA, the CDR3 is TGCAGTGCTCCCCCCCCCTACGGGAAGATCTACGAGCAGTACTTC. It encodes CSAPPPYGKIYEQYF. The rearrangement joins TRBV20-1 to TRBJ2-7; tentative D call: TRBD2 (5 bases). The length of the CDR3 is 15 residues. Germline CDR1 reads DFQATT; CDR2 reads SNEGSKA (reference sequence). Trimming took off 5 bases at V and 3 bases at J, with 20 bases between the two ends.

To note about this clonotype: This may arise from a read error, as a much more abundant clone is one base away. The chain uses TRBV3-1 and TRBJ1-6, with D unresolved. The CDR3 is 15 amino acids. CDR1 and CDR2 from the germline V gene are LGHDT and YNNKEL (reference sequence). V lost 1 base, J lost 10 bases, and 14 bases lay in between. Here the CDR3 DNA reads TGTGCCAGCAGCCAAGGAGACCAGCCTGGGTCACCCCTCCACTTT. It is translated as CASSQGDQPGSPLHF.

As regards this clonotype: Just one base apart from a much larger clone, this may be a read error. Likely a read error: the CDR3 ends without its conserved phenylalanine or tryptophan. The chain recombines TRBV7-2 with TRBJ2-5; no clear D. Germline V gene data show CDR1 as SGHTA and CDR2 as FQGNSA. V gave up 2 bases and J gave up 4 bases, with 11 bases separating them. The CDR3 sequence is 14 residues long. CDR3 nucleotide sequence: TGTGCCAGCAGCTTAACCTTTAAGGGAGAGACCCAGTACATC. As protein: CASSLTFKGETQYI.

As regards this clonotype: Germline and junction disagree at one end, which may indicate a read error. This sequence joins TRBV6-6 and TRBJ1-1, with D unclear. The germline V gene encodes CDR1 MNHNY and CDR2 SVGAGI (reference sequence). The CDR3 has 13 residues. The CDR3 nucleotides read TGTGCCAGCAGTTACTTGCCGAACACTGAATCTTTCTTT. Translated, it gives CASSYLPNTESFF.

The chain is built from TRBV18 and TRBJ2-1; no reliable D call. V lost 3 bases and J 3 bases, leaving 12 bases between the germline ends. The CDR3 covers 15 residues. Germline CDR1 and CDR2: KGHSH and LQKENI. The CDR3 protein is CASSPEQELYNEQFF. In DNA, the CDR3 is TGTGCCAGCTCACCTGAACAAGAACTCTACAATGAGCAGTTCTTC.

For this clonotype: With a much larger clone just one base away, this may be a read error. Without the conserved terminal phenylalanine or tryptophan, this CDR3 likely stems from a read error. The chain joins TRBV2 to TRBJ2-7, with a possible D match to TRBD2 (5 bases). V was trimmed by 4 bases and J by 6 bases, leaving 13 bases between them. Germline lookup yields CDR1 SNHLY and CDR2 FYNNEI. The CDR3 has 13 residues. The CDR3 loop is CASSASRTGEQYL. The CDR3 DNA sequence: TGTGCCAGCAGTGCTTCTAGGACTGGCGAGCAGTACCTC.

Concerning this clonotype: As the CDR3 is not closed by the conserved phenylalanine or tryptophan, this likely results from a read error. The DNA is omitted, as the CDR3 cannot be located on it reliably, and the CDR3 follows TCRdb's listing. This CDR3 reads CASTNKGDGAQKFL. This chain links TRBV6-2 or TRBV6-3 with TRBJ2-1; TRBD1, as called in the table, went unchecked against the DNA. Both ends counted, the CDR3 spans 14 residues. Germline CDR1 MNHEY, CDR2 SVGEGT.